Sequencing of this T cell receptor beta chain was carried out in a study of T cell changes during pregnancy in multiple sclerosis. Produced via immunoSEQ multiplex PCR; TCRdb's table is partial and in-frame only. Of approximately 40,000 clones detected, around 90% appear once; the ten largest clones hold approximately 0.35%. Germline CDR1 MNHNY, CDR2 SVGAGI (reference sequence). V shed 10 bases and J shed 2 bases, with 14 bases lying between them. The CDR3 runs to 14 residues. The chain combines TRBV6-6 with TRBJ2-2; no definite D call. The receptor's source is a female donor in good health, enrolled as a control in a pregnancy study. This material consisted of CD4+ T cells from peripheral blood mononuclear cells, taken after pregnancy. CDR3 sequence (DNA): TGTGCCACGCACGAGAACTTAAACACCGGGGAGCTGTTTTTT. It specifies CATHENLNTGELFF.